These 10 T cell receptor beta chains came from one sample sequenced in a study of T cell changes during pregnancy in multiple sclerosis. TCRdb's copy holds only in-frame clones and misses some; the assay was immunoSEQ multiplex PCR. The sample includes about 69,000 clones, around 92% of them seen just once. Sequences were derived from peripheral blood, sampled in the third trimester of pregnancy. The source of these receptors is a female donor in good health, enrolled as a control in a pregnancy study.

The gene calls are TRBV28 and TRBJ2-3; 7 bases align to TRBD2. The CDR3 loop spans 15 amino acids. V shed 8 bases, J shed 4 bases, and the junction held 12 bases outside the gene matches. Germline V gives CDR1 MDHEN, CDR2 SYDVKM. The CDR3 nucleotides are TGTGCCAGCTTAATCTCGGGGAGCGGGGCAGATACGCAGTATTTT. Its translation is CASLISGSGADTQYF.

The rearrangement joins TRBV5-6 to TRBJ2-1, with 8 bases identical to TRBD2. CDR1 is SGHDT, CDR2 YYEEEE, per germline. V lost 4 bases, J lost 0 bases, and 12 bases stayed unmatched. The CDR3 runs 18 residues. CDR3 protein: CASSRQSGGLSSYNEQFF. Here the CDR3 DNA reads TGTGCCAGCAGCCGACAAAGCGGGGGCCTGAGCTCCTACAATGAGCAGTTCTTC.

The chain links TRBV27 to TRBJ1-1, with 8 bases fitting TRBD1. There are 14 residues in the CDR3. V dropped 3 bases and J dropped 1; count of bases not matched to a gene: 1. Germline assignment: CDR1 MNHEY and CDR2 SMNVEV (reference sequence). The CDR3 spells CASSFGQGNTEAFF. CDR3 sequence (DNA): TGTGCCAGCAGTTTCGGACAGGGGAACACTGAAGCTTTCTTT.

A remark on this clone: One junction end disagrees with the germline gene, perhaps due to a read error. J is TRBJ2-5 and V is TRBV7-7; 9 bases align to TRBD1. The CDR3 extends over 15 amino acids. Germline V gene data show CDR1 as SSHAT and CDR2 as FNYEAQ (reference sequence). CDR3 sequence reads: CASSQGQGRRETQYF. CDR3 in DNA: TGTGCTAGCAGCCAAGGACAGGGGCGGAGGGAGACCCAGTACTTC.

Turning to this clone: The identical CDR3 is also encoded by other nucleotide sequences in the sample. V and J are TRBV7-3 and TRBJ1-6; 8 positions agree with TRBD1. This CDR3 has 14 residues. J lost 9 bases, V lost 4 bases, and 5 bases had no gene match. CDR1 and CDR2 from the germline V gene are SGHTA and FQGTGA. The CDR3 region is CASSSGTGTSPLHF. The CDR3 DNA reads as TGTGCCAGCAGCTCCGGGACAGGCACTTCACCCCTCCACTTT.

The chain joins TRBV6-8 to TRBJ2-1, with D maybe TRBD2 (5 bases). CDR1 MNHGY and CDR2 SAAAGT come from the germline V gene. There are 13 residues in the CDR3. V lost 1 base and J 8 bases, leaving 9 bases between the germline ends. The CDR3 coding sequence is TGTGCCAGCAGTTACTTCCGGGGTCATGAGCAGTTCTTC. This translates into CASSYFRGHEQFF.

This chain links TRBV29-1 with TRBJ1-1; D gene uncertain. The germline V and J ends were trimmed by 3 bases and 0 bases, with 8 bases remaining between them. The CDR3 is made up of 13 amino acids. The V gene's germline CDR1 is SQVTM and CDR2 ANQGSEA. The CDR3 DNA reads TGCAGCGTTGATGAGAAGTTGAACACTGAAGCTTTCTTT. Its translation is CSVDEKLNTEAFF.

V gene TRBV4-2 combines with J gene TRBJ2-3, with 7 bases matching TRBD2. Losses at the gene ends were 0 bases for V and 4 bases for J; bases not matched to a gene: 4. Germline V gene data show CDR1 as LGHNA and CDR2 as YNFKEQ. CDR3 length: 15 amino acids. CDR3 amino acids: CASSQEDGRSDTQYF. CDR3 sequence (DNA): TGTGCCAGCAGCCAAGAGGACGGGAGGTCAGATACGCAGTATTTT.

This chain links TRBV19 with TRBJ2-7; TRBD2 matches at 8 bases. V trimming: 4 bases; J trimming: 7 bases; junction bases outside the gene matches: 15. The germline gives CDR1 LNHDA, CDR2 SQIVND (reference sequence). This CDR3 has 16 residues. The CDR3 reads CASSTGAGLGEGEQYF. CDR3 nucleotides: TGTGCCAGTAGTACTGGCGCGGGACTAGGAGAAGGGGAGCAGTACTTC.

The chain employs TRBV11-2 and TRBJ2-5; D call uncertain. CDR3 length equals 11 residues. From germline, CDR1 is SGHAT and CDR2 FQNNGV. Trimming pared 5 bases from V and 7 bases from J, leaving 8 bases between. The CDR3 bases are TGTGCCAGCAGCCGAACAGTGACCCAGTACTTC. As protein: CASSRTVTQYF.